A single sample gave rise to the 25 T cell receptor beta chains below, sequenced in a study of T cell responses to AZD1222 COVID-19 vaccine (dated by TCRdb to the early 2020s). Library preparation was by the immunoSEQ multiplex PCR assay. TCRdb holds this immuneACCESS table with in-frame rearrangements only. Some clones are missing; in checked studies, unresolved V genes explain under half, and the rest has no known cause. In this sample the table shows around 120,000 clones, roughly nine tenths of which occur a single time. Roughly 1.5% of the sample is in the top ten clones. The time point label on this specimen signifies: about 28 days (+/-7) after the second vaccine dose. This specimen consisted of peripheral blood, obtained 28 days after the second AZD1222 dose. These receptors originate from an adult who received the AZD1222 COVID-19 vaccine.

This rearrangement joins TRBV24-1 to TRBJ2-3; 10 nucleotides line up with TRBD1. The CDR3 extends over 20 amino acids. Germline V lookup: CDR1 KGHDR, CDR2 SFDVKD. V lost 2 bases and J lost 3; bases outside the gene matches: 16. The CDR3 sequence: CATSDSRIEPGQGRTDTQYF. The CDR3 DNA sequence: TGTGCCACCAGTGATTCCCGGATCGAGCCGGGACAGGGGAGGACAGATACGCAGTATTTT.

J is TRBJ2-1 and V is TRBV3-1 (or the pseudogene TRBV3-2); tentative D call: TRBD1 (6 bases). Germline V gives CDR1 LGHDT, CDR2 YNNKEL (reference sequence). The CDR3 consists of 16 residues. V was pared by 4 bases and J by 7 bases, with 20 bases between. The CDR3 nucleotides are TGTGCCAGCAGCCGAACACGGGACACCTTCCTAAATGAGCAGTTCTTC. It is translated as CASSRTRDTFLNEQFF.

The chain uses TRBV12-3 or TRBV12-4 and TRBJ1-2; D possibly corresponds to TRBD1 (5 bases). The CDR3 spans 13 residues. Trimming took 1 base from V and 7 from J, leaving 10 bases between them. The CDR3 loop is CASSLGAGFGYTF. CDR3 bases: TGTGCCAGCAGTTTAGGGGCAGGGTTTGGCTACACCTTC.

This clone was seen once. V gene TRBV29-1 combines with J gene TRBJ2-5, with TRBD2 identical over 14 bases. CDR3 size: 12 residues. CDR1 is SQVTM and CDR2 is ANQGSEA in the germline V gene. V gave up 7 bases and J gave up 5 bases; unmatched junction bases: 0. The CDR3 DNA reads TGCAGCGGACTAGCGGGAGGGGAGACCCAGTACTTC. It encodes CSGLAGGETQYF.

The CDR3 is CATSRDQRIAQYF. Here the CDR3 DNA reads TGTGCCACCAGCAGAGATCAGAGAATAGCGCAATACTTC. This chain uses TRBV15 with TRBJ2-7; possibly TRBD2 for D (5 bases). This CDR3 contains 13 residues. Germline values: CDR1 LNHNV, CDR2 YYDKDF (reference sequence). The ends were cut back, 0 bases at V and 13 bases at J, with 16 bases in the middle.

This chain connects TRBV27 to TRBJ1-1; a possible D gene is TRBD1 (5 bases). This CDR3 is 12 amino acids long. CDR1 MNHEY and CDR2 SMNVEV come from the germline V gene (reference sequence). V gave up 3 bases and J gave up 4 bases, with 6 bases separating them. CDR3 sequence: CASSFTGTEAFF. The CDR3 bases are TGTGCCAGCAGTTTTACAGGCACTGAAGCTTTCTTT.

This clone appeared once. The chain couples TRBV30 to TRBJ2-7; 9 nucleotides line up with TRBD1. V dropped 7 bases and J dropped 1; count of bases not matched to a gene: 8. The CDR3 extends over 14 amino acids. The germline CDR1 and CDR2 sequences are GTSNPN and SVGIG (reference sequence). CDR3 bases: TGTGCCTTGCTCCCGGGACAGGGATCCTACGAGCAGTACTTC. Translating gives CALLPGQGSYEQYF.

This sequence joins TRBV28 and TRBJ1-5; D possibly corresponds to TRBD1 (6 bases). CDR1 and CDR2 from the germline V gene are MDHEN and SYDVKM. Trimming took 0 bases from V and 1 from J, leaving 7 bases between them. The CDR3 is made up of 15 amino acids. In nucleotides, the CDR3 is TGTGCCAGCAGTTTATGGGGGGCGAGCAATCAGCCCCAGCATTTT. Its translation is CASSLWGASNQPQHF. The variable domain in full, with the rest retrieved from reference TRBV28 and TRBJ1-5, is DVKVTQSSRYLVKRTGEKVFLECVQDMDHENMFWYRQDPGLGLRLIYFSYDVKMKEKGDIPEGYSVSREKKERFSLILESASTNQTSMYLCASSLWGASNQPQHFGDGTRLSIL.

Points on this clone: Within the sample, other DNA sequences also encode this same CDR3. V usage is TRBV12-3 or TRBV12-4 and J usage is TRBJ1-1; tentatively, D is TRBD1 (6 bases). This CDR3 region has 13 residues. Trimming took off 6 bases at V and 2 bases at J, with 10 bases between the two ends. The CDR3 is CASSLRGNTEAFF. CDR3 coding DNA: TGTGCCAGCAGCCTCAGGGGAAACACTGAAGCTTTCTTT.

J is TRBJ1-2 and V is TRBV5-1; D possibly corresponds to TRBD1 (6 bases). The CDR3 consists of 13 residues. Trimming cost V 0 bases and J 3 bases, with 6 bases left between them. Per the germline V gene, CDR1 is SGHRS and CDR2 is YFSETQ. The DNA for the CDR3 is TGCGCCAGCAGCTTGGACAGGGACTATGGCTACACCTTC. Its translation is CASSLDRDYGYTF.

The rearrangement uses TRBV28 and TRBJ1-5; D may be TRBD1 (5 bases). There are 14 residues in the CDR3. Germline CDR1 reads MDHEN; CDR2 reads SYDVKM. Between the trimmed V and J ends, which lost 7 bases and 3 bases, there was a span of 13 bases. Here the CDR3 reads CASNTYRFNQPQHF. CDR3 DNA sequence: TGTGCCAGCAACACCTACAGGTTCAATCAGCCCCAGCATTTT. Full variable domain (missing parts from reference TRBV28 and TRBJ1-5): DVKVTQSSRYLVKRTGEKVFLECVQDMDHENMFWYRQDPGLGLRLIYFSYDVKMKEKGDIPEGYSVSREKKERFSLILESASTNQTSMYLCASNTYRFNQPQHFGDGTRLSIL.

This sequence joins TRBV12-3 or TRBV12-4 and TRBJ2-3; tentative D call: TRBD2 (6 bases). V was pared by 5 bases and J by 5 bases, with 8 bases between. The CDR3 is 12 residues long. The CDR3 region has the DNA TGTGCCAGCAGTCGACTAGGAGATACGCAGTATTTT. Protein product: CASSRLGDTQYF.

In DNA, the CDR3 is TGTGCCAGCAGCTTGGTTTCGGTAGCGGGAGGCTACGAGCAGTACTTC. It translates to CASSLVSVAGGYEQYF. This chain joins TRBV5-8 and TRBJ2-7; TRBD2 matches at 10 bases. The CDR3 has 16 amino acids. V gave up 0 bases and J gave up 3 bases; unmatched junction bases: 6. The germline V gene has CDR1 SGHTS and CDR2 YDEGEE. Full variable domain (rest looked up from reference TRBV5-8 and TRBJ2-7): EAGVTQSPTHLIKTRGQQATLRCSPISGHTSVYWYQQALGLGLQFLLWYDEGEERNRGNFPPRFSGRQFPNYSSELNVNALELEDSALYLCASSLVSVAGGYEQYFGPGTRLTVT.

CDR3 sequence reads: CASSEWEGAYEQYF. Here the CDR3 DNA reads TGCGCCAGCAGTGAGTGGGAGGGAGCCTACGAGCAGTACTTC. The chain combines TRBV10-2 with TRBJ2-7; 7 positions match TRBD2. The CDR3 extends over 14 amino acids. Looked up from germline, CDR1 is WSHSY and CDR2 is SAAADI. With 1 base clipped from V and 2 bases from J, the junction kept 2 bases outside the gene matches.

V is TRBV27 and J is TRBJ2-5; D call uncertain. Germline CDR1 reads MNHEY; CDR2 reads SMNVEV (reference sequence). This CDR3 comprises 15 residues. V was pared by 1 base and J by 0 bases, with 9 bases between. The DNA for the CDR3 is TGTGCCAGCAGTTTATTCCCGACCTACCAAGAGACCCAGTACTTC. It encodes CASSLFPTYQETQYF.

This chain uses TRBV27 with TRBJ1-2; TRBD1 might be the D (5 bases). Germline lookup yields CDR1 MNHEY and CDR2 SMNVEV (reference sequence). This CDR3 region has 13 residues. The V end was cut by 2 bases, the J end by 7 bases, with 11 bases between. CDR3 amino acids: CASSLRGWGGYTF. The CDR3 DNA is TGTGCCAGCAGTTTAAGGGGCTGGGGTGGCTACACCTTC.

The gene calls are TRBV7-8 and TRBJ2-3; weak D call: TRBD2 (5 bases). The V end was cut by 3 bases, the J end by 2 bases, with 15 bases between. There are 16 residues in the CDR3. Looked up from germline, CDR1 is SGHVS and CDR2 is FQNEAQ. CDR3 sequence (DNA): TGTGCCAGCAGCTTCTTCTTGAGCGGCTTCACAGATACGCAGTATTTT. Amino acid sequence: CASSFFLSGFTDTQYF. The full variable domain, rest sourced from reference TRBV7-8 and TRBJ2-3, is GAGVSQSPRYKVAKRGQDVALRCDPISGHVSLFWYQQALGQGPEFLTYFQNEAQLDKSGLPSDRFFAERPEGSVSTLKIQRTQQEDSAVYLCASSFFLSGFTDTQYFGPGTRLTVL.

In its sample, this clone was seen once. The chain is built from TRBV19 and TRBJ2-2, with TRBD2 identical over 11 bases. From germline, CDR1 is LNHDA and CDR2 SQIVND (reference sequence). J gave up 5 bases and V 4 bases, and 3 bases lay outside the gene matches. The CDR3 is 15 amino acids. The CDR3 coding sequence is TGTGCCAGTAGTAGTGGGACTAGCGGAACCGGGGAGCTGTTTTTT. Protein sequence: CASSSGTSGTGELFF. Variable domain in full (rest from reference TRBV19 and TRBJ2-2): DGGITQSPKYLFRKEGQNVTLSCEQNLNHDAMYWYRQDPGQGLRLIYYSQIVNDFQKGDIAEGYSVSREKKESFPLTVTSAQKNPTAFYLCASSSGTSGTGELFFGEGSRLTVL.

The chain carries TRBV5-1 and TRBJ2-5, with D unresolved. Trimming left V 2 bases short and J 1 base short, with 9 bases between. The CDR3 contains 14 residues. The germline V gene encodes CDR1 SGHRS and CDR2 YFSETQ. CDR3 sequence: CASSFEEIQETQYF. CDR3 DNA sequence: TGCGCCAGCAGCTTCGAAGAGATCCAAGAGACCCAGTACTTC. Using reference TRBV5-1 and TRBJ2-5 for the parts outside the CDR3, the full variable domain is KAGVTQTPRYLIKTRGQQVTLSCSPISGHRSVSWYQQTPGQGLQFLFEYFSETQRNKGNFPGRFSGRQFSNSRSEMNVSTLELGDSALYLCASSFEEIQETQYFGPGTRLLVL.

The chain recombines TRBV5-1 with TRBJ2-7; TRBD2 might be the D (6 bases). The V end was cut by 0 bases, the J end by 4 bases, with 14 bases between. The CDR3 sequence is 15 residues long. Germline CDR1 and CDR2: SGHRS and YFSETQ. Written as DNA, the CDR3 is TGCGCCAGCAGCTTGGCCAATCCTAGCGTATACGAGCAGTACTTC. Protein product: CASSLANPSVYEQYF.

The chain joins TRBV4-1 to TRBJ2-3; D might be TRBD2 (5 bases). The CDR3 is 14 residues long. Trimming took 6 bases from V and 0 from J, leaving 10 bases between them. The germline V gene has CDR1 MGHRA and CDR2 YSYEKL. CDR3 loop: CASRLAASTDTQYF. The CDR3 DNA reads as TGCGCCAGCAGGCTAGCAGCTAGCACAGATACGCAGTATTTT.

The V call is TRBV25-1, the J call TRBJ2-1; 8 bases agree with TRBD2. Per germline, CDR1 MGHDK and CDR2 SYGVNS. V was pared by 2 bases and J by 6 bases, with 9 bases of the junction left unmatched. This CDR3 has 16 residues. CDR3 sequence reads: CASSEEAGVICNEQFF. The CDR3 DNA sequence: TGTGCCAGCAGTGAAGAAGCGGGAGTAATTTGCAATGAGCAGTTCTTC.

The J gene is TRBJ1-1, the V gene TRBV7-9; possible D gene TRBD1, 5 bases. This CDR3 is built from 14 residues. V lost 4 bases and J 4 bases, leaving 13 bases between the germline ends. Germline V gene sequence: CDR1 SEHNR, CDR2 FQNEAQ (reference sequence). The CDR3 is CASSSRWGVTEAFF. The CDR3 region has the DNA TGTGCCAGCAGCTCCCGGTGGGGGGTCACTGAAGCTTTCTTT.

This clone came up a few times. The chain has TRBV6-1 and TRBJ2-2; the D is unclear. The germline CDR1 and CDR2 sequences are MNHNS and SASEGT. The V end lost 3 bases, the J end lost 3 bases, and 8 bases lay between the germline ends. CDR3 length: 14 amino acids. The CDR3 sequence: CASSESGDTGELFF. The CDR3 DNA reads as TGTGCCAGCAGTGAGTCAGGTGACACCGGGGAGCTGTTTTTT.

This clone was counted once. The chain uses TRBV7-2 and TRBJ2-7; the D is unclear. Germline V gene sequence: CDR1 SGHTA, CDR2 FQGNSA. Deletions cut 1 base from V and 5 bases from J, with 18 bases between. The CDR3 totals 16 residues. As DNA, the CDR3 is TGTGCCAGCAGCTTAGAATGGGTCCTCGCCCGTAACGAGCAGTACTTC. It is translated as CASSLEWVLARNEQYF. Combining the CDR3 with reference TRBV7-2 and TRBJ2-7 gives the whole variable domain GAGVSQSPSNKVTEKGKDVELRCDPISGHTALYWYRQSLGQGLEFLIYFQGNSAPDKSGLPSDRFSAERTGGSVSTLTIQRTQQEDSAVYLCASSLEWVLARNEQYFGPGTRLTVT.